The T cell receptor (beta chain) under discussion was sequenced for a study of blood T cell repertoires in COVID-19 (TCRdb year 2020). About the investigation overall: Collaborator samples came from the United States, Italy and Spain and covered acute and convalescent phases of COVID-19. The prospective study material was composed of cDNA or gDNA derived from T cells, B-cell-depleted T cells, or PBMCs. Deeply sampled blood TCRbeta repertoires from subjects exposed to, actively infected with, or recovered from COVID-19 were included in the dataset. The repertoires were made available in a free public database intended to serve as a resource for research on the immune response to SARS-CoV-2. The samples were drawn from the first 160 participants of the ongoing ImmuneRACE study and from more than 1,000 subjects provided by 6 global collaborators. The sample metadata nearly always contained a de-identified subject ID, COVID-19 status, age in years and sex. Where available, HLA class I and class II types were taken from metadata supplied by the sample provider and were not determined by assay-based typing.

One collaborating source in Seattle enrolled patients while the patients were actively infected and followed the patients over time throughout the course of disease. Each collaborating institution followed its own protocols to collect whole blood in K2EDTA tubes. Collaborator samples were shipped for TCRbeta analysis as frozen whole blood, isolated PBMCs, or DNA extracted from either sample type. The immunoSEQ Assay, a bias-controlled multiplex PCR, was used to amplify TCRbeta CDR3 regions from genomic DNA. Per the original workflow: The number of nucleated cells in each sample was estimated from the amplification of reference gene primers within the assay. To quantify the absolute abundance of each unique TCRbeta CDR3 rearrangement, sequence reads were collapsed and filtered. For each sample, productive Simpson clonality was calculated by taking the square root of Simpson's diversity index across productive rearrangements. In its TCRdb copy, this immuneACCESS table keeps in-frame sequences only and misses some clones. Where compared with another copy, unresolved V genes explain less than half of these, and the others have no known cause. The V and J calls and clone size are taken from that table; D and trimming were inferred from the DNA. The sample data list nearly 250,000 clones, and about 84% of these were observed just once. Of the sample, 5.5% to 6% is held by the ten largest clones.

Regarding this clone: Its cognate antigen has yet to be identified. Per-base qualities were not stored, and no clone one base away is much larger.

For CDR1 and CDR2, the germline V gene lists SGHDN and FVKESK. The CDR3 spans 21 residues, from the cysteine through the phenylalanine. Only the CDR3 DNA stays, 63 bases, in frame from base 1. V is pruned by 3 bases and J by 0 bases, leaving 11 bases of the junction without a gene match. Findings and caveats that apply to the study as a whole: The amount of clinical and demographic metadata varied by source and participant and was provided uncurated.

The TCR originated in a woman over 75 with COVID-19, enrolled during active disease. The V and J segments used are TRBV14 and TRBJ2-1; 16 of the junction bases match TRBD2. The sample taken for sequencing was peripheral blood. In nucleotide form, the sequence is TGTGCCAGCAGCCAGTGGCCTCCGGGACTAGCGGGGGGGAGCTCCTACAATGAGCAGTTCTTC. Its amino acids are CASSQWPPGLAGGSSYNEQFF.